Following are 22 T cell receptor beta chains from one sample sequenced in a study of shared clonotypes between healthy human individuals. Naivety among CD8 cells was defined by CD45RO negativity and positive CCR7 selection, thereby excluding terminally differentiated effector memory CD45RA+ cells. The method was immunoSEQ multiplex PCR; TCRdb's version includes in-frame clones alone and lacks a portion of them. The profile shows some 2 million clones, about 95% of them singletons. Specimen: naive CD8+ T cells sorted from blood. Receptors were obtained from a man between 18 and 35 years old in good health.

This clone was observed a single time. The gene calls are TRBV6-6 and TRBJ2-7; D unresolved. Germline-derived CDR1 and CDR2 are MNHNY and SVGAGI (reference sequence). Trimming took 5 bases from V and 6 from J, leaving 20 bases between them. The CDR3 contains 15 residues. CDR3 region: CASSAAGLGSLEQYF. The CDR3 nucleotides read TGTGCCAGCAGTGCCGCAGGTCTTGGATCCCTCGAGCAGTACTTC.

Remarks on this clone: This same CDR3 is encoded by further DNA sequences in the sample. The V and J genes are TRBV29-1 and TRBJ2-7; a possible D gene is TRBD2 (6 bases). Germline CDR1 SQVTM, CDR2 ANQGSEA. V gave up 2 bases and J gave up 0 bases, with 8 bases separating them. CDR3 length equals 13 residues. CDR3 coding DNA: TGCAGCGTTGAACTAGCGCTCTCCTACGAGCAGTACTTC. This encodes CSVELALSYEQYF.

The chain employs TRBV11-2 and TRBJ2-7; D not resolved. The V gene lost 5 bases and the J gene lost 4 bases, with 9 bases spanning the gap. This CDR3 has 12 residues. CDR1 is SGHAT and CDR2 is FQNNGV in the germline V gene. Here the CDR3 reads CASSIDGYEQYF. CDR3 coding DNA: TGTGCCAGCAGCATTGACGGGTACGAGCAGTACTTC.

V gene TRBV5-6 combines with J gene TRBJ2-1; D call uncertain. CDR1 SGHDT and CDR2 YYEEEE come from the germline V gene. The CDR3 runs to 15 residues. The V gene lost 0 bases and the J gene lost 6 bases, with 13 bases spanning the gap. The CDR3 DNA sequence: TGTGCCAGCAGCTTGGGCTCGCGGAGAACCAATGAGCAGTTCTTC. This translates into CASSLGSRRTNEQFF.

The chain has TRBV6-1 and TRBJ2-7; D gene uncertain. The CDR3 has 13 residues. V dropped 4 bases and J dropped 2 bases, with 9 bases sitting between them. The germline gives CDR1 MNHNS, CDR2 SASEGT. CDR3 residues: CASSGWKTYEQYF. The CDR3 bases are TGTGCCAGCAGTGGGTGGAAAACCTACGAGCAGTACTTC.

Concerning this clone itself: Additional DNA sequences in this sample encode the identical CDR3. The DNA for the CDR3 is TGTGCTAGTGGTTTGAGAGGGATGAACACTGAAGCTTTCTTT. Translated: CASGLRGMNTEAFF. J is TRBJ1-1 and V is TRBV12-5; D is uncertain. The V gene lost 2 bases and the J gene lost 0 bases, with 7 bases spanning the gap. The CDR3 sequence is 14 residues long. Per germline, CDR1 LGHNT and CDR2 FRNRAP.

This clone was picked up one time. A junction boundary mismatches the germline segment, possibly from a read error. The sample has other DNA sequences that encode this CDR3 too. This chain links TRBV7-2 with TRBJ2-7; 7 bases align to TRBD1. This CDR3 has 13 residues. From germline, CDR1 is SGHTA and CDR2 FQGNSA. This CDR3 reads CASSIAGGYEQYF. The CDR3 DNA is TGTGCCAGCAGCATAGCAGGGGGATACGAGCAGTACTTC.

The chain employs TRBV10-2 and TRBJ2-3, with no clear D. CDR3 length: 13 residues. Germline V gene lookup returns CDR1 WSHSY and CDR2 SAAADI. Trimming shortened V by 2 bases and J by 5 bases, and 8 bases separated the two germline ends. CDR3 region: CASSEITRDTQYF. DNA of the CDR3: TGCGCCAGCAGTGAGATAACCAGAGATACGCAGTATTTT.

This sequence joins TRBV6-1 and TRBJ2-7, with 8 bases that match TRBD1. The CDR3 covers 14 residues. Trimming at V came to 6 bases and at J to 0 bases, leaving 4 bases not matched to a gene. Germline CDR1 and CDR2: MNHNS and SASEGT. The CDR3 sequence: CASSAGTGSYEQYF. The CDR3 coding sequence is TGTGCCAGCAGCGCCGGGACAGGCTCCTACGAGCAGTACTTC.

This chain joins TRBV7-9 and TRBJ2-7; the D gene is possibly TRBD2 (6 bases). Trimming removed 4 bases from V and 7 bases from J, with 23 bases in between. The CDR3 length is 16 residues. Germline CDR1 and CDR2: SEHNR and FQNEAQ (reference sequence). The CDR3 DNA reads TGTGCCAGCAGCTCCCCCCGTGGGCGGGGCGGGGAGGAGCAGTACTTC. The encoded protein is CASSSPRGRGGEEQYF.

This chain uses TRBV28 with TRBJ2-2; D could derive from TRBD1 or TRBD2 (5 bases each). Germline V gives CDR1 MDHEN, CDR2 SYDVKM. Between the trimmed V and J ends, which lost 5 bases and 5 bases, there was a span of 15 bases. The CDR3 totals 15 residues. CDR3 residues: CASSPWQGGTGELFF. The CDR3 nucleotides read TGTGCCAGCAGTCCCTGGCAGGGCGGGACCGGGGAGCTGTTTTTT.

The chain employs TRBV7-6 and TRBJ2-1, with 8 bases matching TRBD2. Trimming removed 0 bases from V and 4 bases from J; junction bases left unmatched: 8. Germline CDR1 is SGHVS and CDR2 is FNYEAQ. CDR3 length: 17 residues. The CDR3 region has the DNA TGTGCCAGCAGCTTAGCATCTCTGACTAGCGAATACAATGAGCAGTTCTTC. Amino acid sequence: CASSLASLTSEYNEQFF.

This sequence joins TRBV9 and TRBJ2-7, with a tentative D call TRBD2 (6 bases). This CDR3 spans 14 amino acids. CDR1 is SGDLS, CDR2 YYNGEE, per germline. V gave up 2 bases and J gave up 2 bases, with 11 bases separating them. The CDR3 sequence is CASSVGRGPYEQYF. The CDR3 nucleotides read TGTGCCAGCAGCGTGGGGCGGGGACCCTACGAGCAGTACTTC. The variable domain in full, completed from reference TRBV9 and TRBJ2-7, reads DSGVTQTPKHLITATGQRVTLRCSPRSGDLSVYWYQQSLDQGLQFLIQYYNGEERAKGNILERFSAQQFPDLHSELNLSSLELGDSALYFCASSVGRGPYEQYFGPGTRLTVT.

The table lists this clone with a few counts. The CDR3 is CASRGDRITEAFF. CDR3 bases: TGCGCCAGCAGGGGGGACAGAATCACTGAAGCTTTCTTT. V usage is TRBV5-1 and J usage is TRBJ1-1; 7 nucleotides agree with TRBD1. The V gene end was trimmed by 5 bases and the J gene end by 4 bases; junction bases not matched to a gene: 5. Germline V gene sequence: CDR1 SGHRS, CDR2 YFSETQ. This CDR3 is built from 13 residues.

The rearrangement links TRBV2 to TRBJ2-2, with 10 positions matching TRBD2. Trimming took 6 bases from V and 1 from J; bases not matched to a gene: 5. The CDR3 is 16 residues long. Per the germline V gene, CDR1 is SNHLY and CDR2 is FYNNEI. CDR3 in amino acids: CASRVLAGLNTGELFF. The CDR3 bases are TGTGCCAGCAGGGTACTAGCGGGACTGAACACCGGGGAGCTGTTTTTT.

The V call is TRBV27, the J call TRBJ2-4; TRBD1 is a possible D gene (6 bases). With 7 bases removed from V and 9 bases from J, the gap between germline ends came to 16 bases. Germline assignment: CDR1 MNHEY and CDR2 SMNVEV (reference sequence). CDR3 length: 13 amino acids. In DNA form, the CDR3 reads TGTGCCAGCACCGCGGACAGAGGCGGCATTCAGTACTTC. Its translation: CASTADRGGIQYF.

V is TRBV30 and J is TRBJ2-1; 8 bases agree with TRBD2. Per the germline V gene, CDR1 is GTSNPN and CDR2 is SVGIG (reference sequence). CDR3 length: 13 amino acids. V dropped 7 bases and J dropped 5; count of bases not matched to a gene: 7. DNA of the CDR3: TGTGCCTACTCAAGCGGGGGCCACAATGAGCAGTTCTTC. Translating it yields CAYSSGGHNEQFF.

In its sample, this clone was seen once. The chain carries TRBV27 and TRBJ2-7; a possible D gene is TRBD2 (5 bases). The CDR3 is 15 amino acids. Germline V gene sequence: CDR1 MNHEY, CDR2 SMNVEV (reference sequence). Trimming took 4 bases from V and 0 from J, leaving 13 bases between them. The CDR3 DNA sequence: TGTGCCAGCAGTTCCCGAGTAGCGAGCTCCTACGAGCAGTACTTC. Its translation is CASSSRVASSYEQYF.

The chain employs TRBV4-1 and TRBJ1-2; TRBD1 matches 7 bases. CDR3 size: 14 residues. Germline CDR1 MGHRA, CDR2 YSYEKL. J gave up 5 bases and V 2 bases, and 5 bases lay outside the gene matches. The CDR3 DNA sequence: TGCGCCAGCAGCCAACGACAGGGAACGTATGGCTACACCTTC. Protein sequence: CASSQRQGTYGYTF.

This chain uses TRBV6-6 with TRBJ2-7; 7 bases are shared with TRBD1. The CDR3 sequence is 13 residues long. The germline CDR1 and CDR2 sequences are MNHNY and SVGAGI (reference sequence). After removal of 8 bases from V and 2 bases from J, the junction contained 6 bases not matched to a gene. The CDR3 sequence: CASVYTGAYEQYF. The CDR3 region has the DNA TGTGCCAGCGTCTATACAGGGGCCTACGAGCAGTACTTC.

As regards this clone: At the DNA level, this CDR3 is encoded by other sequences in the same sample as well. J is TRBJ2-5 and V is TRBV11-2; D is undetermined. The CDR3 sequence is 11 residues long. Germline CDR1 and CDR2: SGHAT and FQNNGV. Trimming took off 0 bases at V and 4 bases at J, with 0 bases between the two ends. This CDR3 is CASSLEETQYF. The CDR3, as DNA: TGTGCCAGCAGCTTAGAAGAGACCCAGTACTTC.

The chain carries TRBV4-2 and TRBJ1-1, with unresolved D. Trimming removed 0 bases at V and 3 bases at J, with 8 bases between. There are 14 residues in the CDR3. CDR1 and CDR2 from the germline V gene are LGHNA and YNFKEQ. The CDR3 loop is CASSQDFSHTEAFF. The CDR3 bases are TGTGCCAGCAGCCAAGATTTCAGTCACACTGAAGCTTTCTTT.